These T cell receptor beta chains were read from a single sample in a study of CD8 T cells in Susac syndrome. TCRdb fed the immunoSEQ multiplex PCR reads into MiXCR, producing one record per CDR3 protein. Found here are under 550,000 distinct CDR3 sequences, approximately 85% of them singletons; the top ten hold under 0.15%. Source material: CD8+ T cells from PBMCs. Receptor source: a human donor with multiple sclerosis. The CDR3 runs from the conserved cysteine through the conserved F or W. Each record gives: clone size, V gene, J gene, D gene, CDR3 protein, CDR3 DNA. The D gene is left open where the match is weak. Size values are once, few and many counts, or a class for expanded clones, and some rows have none.

clone size: .; V gene: TRBV10-3; J gene: TRBJ2-7; D gene: .; CDR3 protein: CATEASVASYEQYF; CDR3 DNA: TGTGCCACCGAGGCAAGTGTCGCGTCCTACGAGCAGTACTTC
clone size: .; V gene: TRBV24-1; J gene: TRBJ1-5; D gene: TRBD1; CDR3 protein: CATSDLAGGLSSNQPQHF; CDR3 DNA: TGTGCCACCAGTGATTTAGCAGGGGGGCTGAGTAGTAATCAGCCCCAGCATTTT
clone size: .; V gene: TRBV27; J gene: TRBJ2-2; D gene: TRBD2; CDR3 protein: CASSLYASGINTGELFF; CDR3 DNA: TGTGCCAGCAGTTTATATGCTAGCGGGATTAACACCGGGGAGCTGTTTTTT
clone size: .; V gene: TRBV10-3; J gene: TRBJ2-7; D gene: TRBD1; CDR3 protein: CAISEPGTGGGYEQYF; CDR3 DNA: TGTGCCATCAGTGAGCCGGGGACAGGGGGCGGCTACGAGCAGTACTTC
clone size: .; V gene: TRBV3-1; J gene: TRBJ1-5; D gene: .; CDR3 protein: CASSQPGRNQPQHF; CDR3 DNA: TGTGCCAGCAGCCAACCAGGCAGAAATCAGCCCCAGCATTTT
clone size: .; V gene: TRBV5-1; J gene: TRBJ2-5; D gene: TRBD1; CDR3 protein: CASKAGGGETQYF; CDR3 DNA: TGCGCCAGCAAGGCAGGGGGTGGCGAGACCCAGTACTTC
clone size: .; V gene: TRBV10-2; J gene: TRBJ2-4; D gene: .; CDR3 protein: CASSQYYNIQYF; CDR3 DNA: TGCGCCAGCAGCCAGTACTATAACATTCAGTACTTC
clone size: .; V gene: TRBV12-3/TRBV12-4; J gene: TRBJ2-1; D gene: TRBD1; CDR3 protein: CASSFSTGWDEQFF; CDR3 DNA: TGTGCCAGCAGTTTTTCGACAGGGTGGGATGAGCAGTTCTTC
clone size: .; V gene: TRBV2; J gene: TRBJ2-1; D gene: .; CDR3 protein: CASIRGPTYALDGSYNEQFF; CDR3 DNA: TGTGCCAGCATCCGAGGACCGACCTATGCACTAGACGGCTCCTACAATGAGCAGTTCTTC
clone size: .; V gene: TRBV4-1; J gene: TRBJ2-3; D gene: .; CDR3 protein: CASSQDNLGTDTQYF; CDR3 DNA: TGCGCCAGCAGCCAAGATAATCTGGGCACAGATACGCAGTATTTT
clone size: .; V gene: TRBV5-1; J gene: TRBJ2-1; D gene: .; CDR3 protein: CASSWADEQFF; CDR3 DNA: TGCGCCAGCAGCTGGGCGGATGAGCAGTTCTTC
clone size: few; V gene: TRBV6-1; J gene: TRBJ2-1; D gene: .; CDR3 protein: CASSPGPPGSYNEQFF; CDR3 DNA: TGTGCCAGCAGCCCGGGACCGCCCGGGTCGTACAATGAGCAGTTCTTC
clone size: .; V gene: TRBV27; J gene: TRBJ2-3; D gene: TRBD2; CDR3 protein: CASSFDIGLATDTQYF; CDR3 DNA: TGTGCCAGCAGTTTCGACATTGGACTAGCCACAGATACGCAGTATTTT
clone size: .; V gene: TRBV15; J gene: TRBJ2-7; D gene: .; CDR3 protein: CATSRVTGNYEQYF; CDR3 DNA: TGTGCCACCAGCAGAGTTACAGGAAACTACGAGCAGTACTTC
clone size: .; V gene: TRBV6-5; J gene: TRBJ2-7; D gene: TRBD1; CDR3 protein: CACSYSTGLYEQYF; CDR3 DNA: TGTGCCTGCAGTTACTCGACAGGGCTCTACGAGCAGTACTTC
clone size: .; V gene: TRBV24-1; J gene: TRBJ1-5; D gene: .; CDR3 protein: CATSDLLAGGDQPQHF; CDR3 DNA: TGTGCCACCAGTGATCTCCTAGCGGGGGGGGATCAGCCCCAGCATTTT
clone size: .; V gene: TRBV19; J gene: TRBJ1-1; D gene: TRBD1; CDR3 protein: CASTPRGTGGTEAFF; CDR3 DNA: TGTGCCAGTACCCCGAGGGGGACAGGGGGCACTGAAGCTTTCTTT
clone size: .; V gene: TRBV2; J gene: TRBJ2-2; D gene: .; CDR3 protein: CALIASVSSSRVNTGELFF; CDR3 DNA: TGTGCCCTAATCGCCAGCGTTAGTAGCTCCAGGGTCAACACCGGGGAGCTGTTTTTT
clone size: .; V gene: TRBV30; J gene: TRBJ2-2; D gene: .; CDR3 protein: CAWSVLGGYTGELFF; CDR3 DNA: TGTGCCTGGAGTGTTTTAGGGGGTTACACCGGGGAGCTGTTTTTT
clone size: .; V gene: TRBV7-9; J gene: TRBJ2-7; D gene: TRBD1; CDR3 protein: CASSPDREYEQYF; CDR3 DNA: TGTGCCAGCAGCCCGGACAGGGAGTACGAGCAGTACTTC
clone size: .; V gene: TRBV5-5; J gene: TRBJ1-1; D gene: .; CDR3 protein: CASSLVWTMNTEAFF; CDR3 DNA: TGTGCCAGCAGCTTGGTCTGGACAATGAACACTGAAGCTTTCTTT
clone size: .; V gene: TRBV30; J gene: TRBJ1-4; D gene: .; CDR3 protein: CAWRPGIGEEKLFF; CDR3 DNA: TGTGCCTGGAGGCCAGGGATAGGGGAGGAAAAACTGTTTTTT
clone size: once; V gene: TRBV7-6; J gene: TRBJ2-7; D gene: .; CDR3 protein: CASSPQDTAYEQYF; CDR3 DNA: TGTGCCAGCAGCCCACAGGACACCGCCTACGAGCAGTACTTC
clone size: .; V gene: TRBV29-1; J gene: TRBJ2-6; D gene: TRBD2; CDR3 protein: CSVEDDRGGTAGANVLTF; CDR3 DNA: TGCAGCGTTGAAGATGATCGGGGAGGGACTGCTGGGGCCAACGTCCTGACTTTC
clone size: .; V gene: TRBV4-1; J gene: TRBJ2-3; D gene: TRBD2; CDR3 protein: CASSQVLGGGTDTQYF; CDR3 DNA: TGCGCCAGCAGCCAAGTTTTGGGGGGGGGCACAGATACGCAGTATTTT
clone size: .; V gene: TRBV19; J gene: TRBJ2-2; D gene: TRBD1; CDR3 protein: CASRRGGRAGELFF; CDR3 DNA: TGTGCCAGCCGACGAGGGGGCAGGGCCGGGGAGCTGTTTTTT
clone size: .; V gene: TRBV14; J gene: TRBJ2-1; D gene: TRBD1; CDR3 protein: CASSLLDRGAYNEQFF; CDR3 DNA: TGTGCCAGCAGCCTATTGGACAGGGGCGCCTACAATGAGCAGTTCTTC
clone size: once; V gene: TRBV6-1; J gene: TRBJ1-5; D gene: .; CDR3 protein: CASSVGQLGGNQPQHF; CDR3 DNA: TGTGCCAGCAGCGTAGGGCAGCTCGGCGGGAATCAGCCCCAGCATTTT
clone size: .; V gene: TRBV7-9; J gene: TRBJ2-1; D gene: TRBD2; CDR3 protein: CASSSAGGAYNEQFF; CDR3 DNA: TGTGCCAGCAGCTCAGCGGGGGGCGCCTACAATGAGCAGTTCTTC
clone size: .; V gene: TRBV25-1; J gene: TRBJ2-7; D gene: .; CDR3 protein: CASSVRAYEQYF; CDR3 DNA: TGTGCCAGCAGCGTGCGGGCCTACGAGCAGTACTTC
clone size: .; V gene: TRBV20-1; J gene: TRBJ2-1; D gene: .; CDR3 protein: CSARWRDNEQFF; CDR3 DNA: TGCAGTGCTAGATGGCGAGACAATGAGCAGTTCTTC
clone size: .; V gene: TRBV30; J gene: TRBJ2-2; D gene: TRBD1; CDR3 protein: CAWSVNRGVGELFF; CDR3 DNA: TGTGCCTGGAGTGTCAACAGGGGCGTCGGGGAGCTGTTTTTT
clone size: .; V gene: TRBV6-2/TRBV6-3; J gene: TRBJ2-3; D gene: .; CDR3 protein: CASSTRWSRDTQYF; CDR3 DNA: TGTGCCAGCAGTACACGTTGGTCGAGAGATACGCAGTATTTT
clone size: few; V gene: TRBV11-2; J gene: TRBJ2-1; D gene: .; CDR3 protein: CASSLTGNSYNEQFF; CDR3 DNA: TGTGCCAGCAGCTTAACCGGGAACTCCTACAATGAGCAGTTCTTC
clone size: .; V gene: TRBV7-9; J gene: TRBJ2-7; D gene: .; CDR3 protein: CASSPFDEQYF; CDR3 DNA: TGTGCCAGCAGCCCCTTCGACGAGCAGTACTTC
clone size: .; V gene: TRBV27; J gene: TRBJ2-1; D gene: TRBD2; CDR3 protein: CASCPEREGTYNEQFF; CDR3 DNA: TGTGCCAGCTGTCCCGAGCGGGAGGGGACCTACAATGAGCAGTTCTTC
clone size: .; V gene: TRBV15; J gene: TRBJ1-5; D gene: TRBD1; CDR3 protein: CASSDRVGDQPQHF; CDR3 DNA: TGTGCCAGCTCGGACAGGGTAGGGGATCAGCCCCAGCATTTT
clone size: .; V gene: TRBV27; J gene: TRBJ2-7; D gene: TRBD1; CDR3 protein: CASSGTGYHEQYF; CDR3 DNA: TGTGCCAGCAGCGGGACAGGGTACCACGAGCAGTACTTC
clone size: .; V gene: TRBV7-9; J gene: TRBJ2-7; D gene: .; CDR3 protein: CASSANRYPYEQYF; CDR3 DNA: TGTGCCAGCAGCGCGAACAGGTACCCCTACGAGCAGTACTTC
clone size: .; V gene: TRBV7-8; J gene: TRBJ2-7; D gene: .; CDR3 protein: CASSLIEETTYEQYF; CDR3 DNA: TGTGCCAGCAGCTTAATAGAGGAGACGACCTACGAGCAGTACTTC
clone size: .; V gene: TRBV24-1; J gene: TRBJ1-2; D gene: TRBD1; CDR3 protein: CATSDDRDGYTF; CDR3 DNA: TGTGCCACCAGTGATGACAGGGATGGCTACACCTTC
clone size: .; V gene: TRBV2; J gene: TRBJ2-1; D gene: .; CDR3 protein: CASSILREYEQFF; CDR3 DNA: TGTGCCAGCAGTATTCTACGTGAATATGAGCAGTTCTTC
clone size: .; V gene: TRBV5-1; J gene: TRBJ2-2; D gene: TRBD1; CDR3 protein: CASSSDRGPGELFF; CDR3 DNA: TGCGCCAGCAGCTCAGACAGGGGGCCCGGGGAGCTGTTTTTT
clone size: .; V gene: TRBV2; J gene: TRBJ2-3; D gene: .; CDR3 protein: CASSEGDTVTDTQYF; CDR3 DNA: TGTGCCAGCAGCGAGGGGGACACCGTCACAGATACGCAGTATTTT
clone size: once; V gene: TRBV6-5; J gene: TRBJ1-6; D gene: .; CDR3 protein: CASSYFSHGRSSYNSPLHF; CDR3 DNA: TGTGCCAGCAGTTACTTTTCACACGGACGGAGCTCCTATAATTCACCCCTCCACTTT
clone size: once; V gene: TRBV5-1; J gene: TRBJ2-2; D gene: TRBD2; CDR3 protein: CASSAGDSNTGELFF; CDR3 DNA: TGCGCCAGCAGCGCGGGGGACTCCAACACCGGGGAGCTGTTTTTT
clone size: .; V gene: TRBV27; J gene: TRBJ2-5; D gene: .; CDR3 protein: CASSSGQETQYF; CDR3 DNA: TGTGCCAGCAGTAGCGGACAAGAGACCCAGTACTTC
clone size: .; V gene: TRBV7-6; J gene: TRBJ2-3; D gene: .; CDR3 protein: CASSEAGTDTQYF; CDR3 DNA: TGTGCCAGCAGCGAGGCCGGGACAGATACGCAGTATTTT
clone size: few; V gene: TRBV6-1; J gene: TRBJ2-7; D gene: .; CDR3 protein: CASSEGAGEQYF; CDR3 DNA: TGTGCCAGCAGTGAGGGCGCAGGAGAGCAGTACTTC
clone size: .; V gene: TRBV20-1; J gene: TRBJ1-1; D gene: .; CDR3 protein: CSARDGSDHTEAFF; CDR3 DNA: TGCAGTGCTAGAGATGGTTCCGACCACACTGAAGCTTTCTTT
clone size: .; V gene: TRBV5-4; J gene: TRBJ2-7; D gene: TRBD1; CDR3 protein: CASSGATGDGYEQYF; CDR3 DNA: TGTGCCAGCAGCGGGGCGACAGGGGATGGCTACGAGCAGTACTTC
clone size: .; V gene: TRBV5-5; J gene: TRBJ2-5; D gene: TRBD2; CDR3 protein: CASSAELAEETQYF; CDR3 DNA: TGTGCCAGCAGCGCTGAACTAGCGGAAGAGACCCAGTACTTC
clone size: .; V gene: TRBV19; J gene: TRBJ2-3; D gene: TRBD2; CDR3 protein: CASSIYREVAGGRDTQYF; CDR3 DNA: TGTGCCAGTAGTATCTATCGGGAGGTAGCGGGGGGCCGGGATACGCAGTATTTT
clone size: once; V gene: TRBV5-1; J gene: TRBJ1-2; D gene: .; CDR3 protein: CASSRTPGEADHGYTF; CDR3 DNA: TGCGCCAGCAGTCGCACCCCGGGAGAGGCAGATCATGGCTACACCTTC
clone size: .; V gene: TRBV5-1; J gene: TRBJ2-2; D gene: .; CDR3 protein: CASSLIRNTGELFF; CDR3 DNA: TGCGCCAGCAGCTTAATAAGAAACACCGGGGAGCTGTTTTTT
clone size: once; V gene: TRBV10-1; J gene: TRBJ2-1; D gene: .; CDR3 protein: CASSDLKRVANEQFF; CDR3 DNA: TGCGCCAGCAGTGACCTTAAGAGGGTCGCCAATGAGCAGTTCTTC
clone size: .; V gene: TRBV29-1; J gene: TRBJ2-7; D gene: .; CDR3 protein: CSVEVSQLSSYEQYF; CDR3 DNA: TGCAGCGTTGAAGTGTCACAGCTGAGCTCCTACGAGCAGTACTTC
clone size: .; V gene: TRBV21-1; J gene: TRBJ2-3; D gene: .; CDR3 protein: CASSKEVSGGGTDTQYF; CDR3 DNA: TGTGCCAGCAGCAAAGAAGTGAGCGGGGGGGGCACAGATACGCAGTATTTT
clone size: .; V gene: TRBV11-1; J gene: TRBJ2-1; D gene: TRBD2; CDR3 protein: CASTEGGLSEQFF; CDR3 DNA: TGTGCCAGCACGGAGGGAGGGTTATCGGAGCAGTTCTTC
clone size: .; V gene: TRBV5-8; J gene: TRBJ1-1; D gene: .; CDR3 protein: CASSLGQGTAFF; CDR3 DNA: TGTGCCAGCAGCTTGGGTCAGGGGACGGCTTTCTTT